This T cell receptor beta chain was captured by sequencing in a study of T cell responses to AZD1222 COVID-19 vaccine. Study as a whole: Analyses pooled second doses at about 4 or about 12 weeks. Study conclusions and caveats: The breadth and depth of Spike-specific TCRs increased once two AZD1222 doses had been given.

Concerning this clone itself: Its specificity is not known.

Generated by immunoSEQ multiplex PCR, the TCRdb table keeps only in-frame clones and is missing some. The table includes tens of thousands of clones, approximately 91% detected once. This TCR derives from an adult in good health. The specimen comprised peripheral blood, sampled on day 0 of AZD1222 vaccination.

In DNA form, the CDR3 reads TGTGCCAGCAGCCAAGATATCGCGGGGGGAGAAGAGACCCAGTACTTC. It codes for CASSQDIAGGEETQYF. The J gene is TRBJ2-5, the V gene TRBV4-2; 8 nucleotides match TRBD2. The CDR3 is made up of 16 amino acids. V was pared by 0 bases and J by 3 bases, with 6 bases of the junction left unmatched. From germline, CDR1 is LGHNA and CDR2 YNFKEQ.